This TCR beta chain originates from a study of blood T cell repertoires in COVID-19. Overall study: COVID-19 samples collected from the United States, Italy and Spain covered acute and convalescent phases.

V gave up 7 bases and J gave up 3 bases; unmatched junction bases: 10. The germline gives CDR1 LNHDA, CDR2 SQIVND (reference sequence). The CDR3 contains 15 residues. Per the authors' pipeline: Estimation of nucleated cell counts was performed using reference gene primer amplification. TCRdb keeps only in-frame clones here, not all; method: immunoSEQ multiplex PCR. The V and J calls and clone size were taken over from that table, and D and trimming were inferred from the DNA. The table lists roughly 440,000 clones, around 89% of them singletons. The chain is built from TRBV19 and TRBJ1-2, with 8 bases that match TRBD1. This receptor was taken from a woman between 45 and 60 years old with COVID-19, enrolled during active disease. Specimen: peripheral blood. The CDR3 here is CASTPPQGAYYGYTF. In nucleotides, the CDR3 is TGTGCCAGTACCCCCCCCCAGGGGGCGTACTATGGCTACACCTTC.